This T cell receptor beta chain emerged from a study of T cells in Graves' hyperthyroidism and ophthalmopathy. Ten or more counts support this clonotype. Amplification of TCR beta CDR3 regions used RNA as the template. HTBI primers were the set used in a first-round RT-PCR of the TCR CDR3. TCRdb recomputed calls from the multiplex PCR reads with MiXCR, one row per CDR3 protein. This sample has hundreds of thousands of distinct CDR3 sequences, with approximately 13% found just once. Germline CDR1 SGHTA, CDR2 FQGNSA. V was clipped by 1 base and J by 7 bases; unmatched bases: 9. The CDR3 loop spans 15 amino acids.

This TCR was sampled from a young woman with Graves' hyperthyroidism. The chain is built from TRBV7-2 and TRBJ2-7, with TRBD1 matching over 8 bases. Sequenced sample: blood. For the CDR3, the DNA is TGTGCCAGCAGCTTAGTTCAGGGGGCCCAGGGAGAGCAGTACTTC. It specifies CASSLVQGAQGEQYF.